Below, 3 T cell receptor beta chains from the same sample are listed, as sequenced in a study of HIV-infected patients and healthy controls. Whole blood was used without fractionation, so all unsorted peripheral T cells were included. Alpha and beta constant-region primers primed reverse transcription of around 540 ng RNA. Using multiplexing indices, alpha and beta chain libraries were generated apart by chain-specific third strand synthesis. TCRdb re-called the 5' RACE reads through MiXCR, storing one row per CDR3 protein. The sample lists approximately 7,100 distinct CDR3 sequences; more than 8.5% were seen once. The sequences come from blood, collected before antiretroviral therapy. Source of these receptors: an adult with HIV infection.

The CDR3 nucleotides read TGTGCCAGCAGCTCCCCGACCTTGAACAATGAGCAGTTCTTC. Protein sequence: CASSSPTLNNEQFF. The V call is TRBV7-6, the J call TRBJ2-1; no firm D call. V lost 4 bases and J lost 5, with 12 bases in between. Germline CDR1 is SGHVS and CDR2 is FNYEAQ. The CDR3 consists of 14 residues.

This clonotype was found once. The chain uses TRBV12-3 or TRBV12-4 and TRBJ1-5, with D perhaps matching TRBD1 (5 bases). Trimming cost V 5 bases and J 1 base, with 15 bases left between them. The CDR3 contains 16 residues. CDR3: CASSPPPGPSNQPQHF. CDR3 DNA sequence: TGTGCCAGCAGTCCCCCGCCGGGACCAAGCAATCAGCCCCAGCATTTT.

Sample share makes this clonotype medium-sized. The rearrangement uses TRBV12-3 or TRBV12-4 and TRBJ2-2; perhaps TRBD1 as D (6 bases). CDR3 length: 11 amino acids. Deletions cut 6 bases from V and 7 bases from J, with 6 bases between. CDR3 DNA sequence: TGTGCCAGCAGCAGGGGCGGGGAGCTGTTTTTT. Its protein is CASSRGGELFF.